The present entry profiles one T cell receptor beta chain with its context. The source of the sample is a study of blood T cell repertoires in COVID-19. Across the whole study: Spain, Italy and the United States supplied samples that represented acute and convalescent COVID-19. T cells, B-cell-depleted T cells, or PBMCs provided the cDNA or gDNA that served as material.

As handled by the study authors: Reference gene primers were amplified, and this amplification served to estimate nucleated cell counts. Clones were sequenced by immunoSEQ multiplex PCR, and TCRdb holds only the in-frame ones, with some missing. From that table come the V and J calls and clone size; the DNA was used to work out D and trimming. The repertoire holds some 400,000 clones, 81% seen once, with 0.85% to 1.3% in the top ten. Sequenced material: peripheral blood. The TCR comes from a human donor with acute or convalescent COVID-19. The donor label of this sample is uncertain.

The CDR3 loop reads CASSPLSGRDTEAFF. The CDR3 nucleotides read TGTGCCAGCTCACCCCTCTCTGGTCGGGACACTGAAGCTTTCTTT. The chain combines TRBV18 with TRBJ1-1, with D unclear. Germline loops: CDR1 KGHSH, CDR2 LQKENI. The V end was cut by 3 bases, the J end by 3 bases, with 14 bases between. CDR3 size: 15 residues.